Only one count was recorded for the clone carrying this T cell receptor beta chain. The record originates from a study of cytomegalovirus exposure and HLA in healthy donors. Whole-study context: An early data release held 70 million to 90 million unique TCRs from HLA-typed donors.

The primer mix had 60 Vbeta and 13 Jbeta primers. The assay was immunoSEQ multiplex PCR, and TCRdb's table has in-frame clones only and misses some. The sample has 200,000 to 250,000 clones, about 70% seen once. Each donor's status was that of a healthy bone marrow donor. CDR3 length equals 15 residues. Losses at the gene ends were 0 bases for V and 2 bases for J; bases not matched to a gene: 3. Looked up from germline, CDR1 is SGDLS and CDR2 is YYNGEE. This clonotype was obtained from a man aged 35-49 years in good health and CMV-seropositive. Sample: PBMCs. The rearrangement links TRBV9 to TRBJ2-7; 9 bases line up with TRBD2. Here the CDR3 DNA reads TGTGCCAGCAGCGTAGGAGCGGGGGGTCCCTACGAGCAGTACTTC. Translation: CASSVGAGGPYEQYF.